The 20 T cell receptor beta chains given below trace back to one sample, sequenced in a study of blood T cell repertoires in COVID-19. The data were produced by immunoSEQ multiplex PCR, yet TCRdb's version contains in-frame clones alone and is incomplete. Counted here are 180,000 or so clones, 65% to 85% occurring once; the ten biggest clones make up about 4%. Sequenced material: PBMCs or T cells enriched from blood (not recorded which). The source is a woman in her fifties or sixties in a cohort exposed to, infected with or recovered from COVID-19 (not recorded which).

The rearrangement uses TRBV19 and TRBJ1-4; 8 positions agree with TRBD1. CDR1 is LNHDA, CDR2 SQIVND, per germline (reference sequence). Germline trimming cut 6 bases from V and 8 bases from J; bases unmatched to any gene: 2. This CDR3 region has 12 residues. CDR3 residues: CASSRTGEKLFF. The CDR3 coding sequence is TGTGCCAGTAGCCGGACAGGGGAAAAACTGTTTTTT.

The chain employs TRBV7-3 and TRBJ1-6; weak D call: TRBD1 (5 bases). V was pared by 2 bases and J by 17 bases, with 13 bases between. CDR3 length equals 12 residues. Germline lookup yields CDR1 SGHTA and CDR2 FQGTGA. CDR3 nucleotides: TGTGCCAGCAGCTTAGGCAGGGTGGATGTCCACTTT. This sequence encodes CASSLGRVDVHF.

V usage is TRBV3-1 (or the pseudogene TRBV3-2) and J usage is TRBJ1-4; perhaps TRBD1 as D (6 bases). From germline, CDR1 is LGHDT and CDR2 YNNKEL (reference sequence). Deletions cut 3 bases from V and 2 bases from J, with 10 bases between. The CDR3 totals 15 residues. The CDR3 here is CASSHRGATNEKLFF. The CDR3 DNA follows: TGTGCCAGCAGCCACCGGGGGGCCACTAATGAAAAACTGTTTTTT.

The chain combines TRBV3-1 (or the pseudogene TRBV3-2) with TRBJ1-1; D unresolved. V was shortened by 4 bases and J by 3 bases, with 9 bases between the two germline ends. CDR1 and CDR2 from the germline V gene are LGHDT and YNNKEL (reference sequence). The CDR3 consists of 13 residues. CDR3 DNA: TGTGCCAGCAGCCCTTATACGGACACTGAAGCTTTCTTT. Its translation: CASSPYTDTEAFF.

This clone was observed a single time. The chain carries TRBV6-1 and TRBJ2-3, with TRBD2 matching 10 bases. V dropped 0 bases and J dropped 1; count of bases not matched to a gene: 1. The CDR3 covers 16 residues. The germline CDR1 and CDR2 sequences are MNHNS and SASEGT. CDR3 loop: CASSEALAGGTDTQYF. As DNA, the CDR3 is TGTGCCAGCAGTGAAGCGCTAGCGGGAGGCACAGATACGCAGTATTTT.

This clone was seen only once. This chain links TRBV11-3 with TRBJ2-7; tentatively, D is TRBD1 (6 bases). Germline CDR1 and CDR2: SGHNT and YENEEA. The CDR3 is made up of 14 amino acids. Deletions cut 5 bases from V and 2 bases from J, with 13 bases between. The CDR3 is CASSQGDTTYEQYF. The CDR3 nucleotides read TGTGCCAGCAGCCAAGGGGACACGACCTACGAGCAGTACTTC.

The rearrangement uses TRBV27 and TRBJ1-5, with D uncertain. Germline assignment: CDR1 MNHEY and CDR2 SMNVEV (reference sequence). Trimming took 5 bases from V and 4 from J, leaving 12 bases between them. The CDR3 spans 14 residues. CDR3 nucleotides: TGTGCCAGCAGTATGAATTTCGGGAATCAGCCCCAGCATTTT. Translation gives CASSMNFGNQPQHF.

The chain's CDR3 is CASSIRTDTTNEKLFF. CDR3 nucleotide sequence: TGTGCCAGCAGCATCCGGACGGACACAACTAATGAAAAACTGTTTTTT. The rearrangement uses TRBV5-6 and TRBJ1-4, with D possibly TRBD1 on 5 matching bases. Germline loops: CDR1 SGHDT, CDR2 YYEEEE. Trimming took off 4 bases at V and 0 bases at J, with 13 bases between the two ends. The CDR3 consists of 16 residues.

The rearrangement links TRBV24-1 to TRBJ2-3, with D tentatively TRBD2 (5 bases). CDR3 size: 18 residues. The V gene's germline CDR1 is KGHDR and CDR2 SFDVKD. V lost 1 base, J lost 0 bases, and 16 bases lay in between. The CDR3 region is CATSDLGVGSLSTDTQYF. The DNA of the CDR3 is TGTGCCACCAGTGATTTAGGAGTTGGGAGCTTAAGCACAGATACGCAGTATTTT.

The chain recombines TRBV28 with TRBJ1-1; D is uncertain. V was clipped by 3 bases and J by 5 bases, with 16 bases between them. There are 15 residues in the CDR3. Germline V gene sequence: CDR1 MDHEN, CDR2 SYDVKM. Here the CDR3 DNA reads TGTGCCAGCAGTTTGTCCACGGGTTTGAGGACTGAAGCTTTCTTT. Encoded protein: CASSLSTGLRTEAFF.

The chain joins TRBV5-1 to TRBJ2-3, with TRBD2 as a possible D gene (5 bases). The V end was cut by 2 bases, the J end by 3 bases, with 10 bases between. Germline loops: CDR1 SGHRS, CDR2 YFSETQ. The CDR3 is made up of 14 amino acids. CDR3 DNA: TGCGCCAGCAGCTTACCGGACTTGACAGATACGCAGTATTTT. Encoded protein: CASSLPDLTDTQYF.

The V call is TRBV6-6, the J call TRBJ1-1; D unresolved. Trimming pared 5 bases from V and 2 bases from J, leaving 12 bases between. Germline CDR1 is MNHNY and CDR2 is SVGAGI (reference sequence). CDR3 length equals 14 residues. The CDR3 bases are TGTGCCAGCAGTGAGGCGGGCCTTAACACTGAAGCTTTCTTT. Translating it yields CASSEAGLNTEAFF.

The CDR3 nucleotides are TGTGCCAGCAGCCTCCTATTGGGGGGACGAGGAGAGACCCAGTACTTC. Its translation is CASSLLLGGRGETQYF. V gene TRBV14 combines with J gene TRBJ2-5; D may be TRBD2 (6 bases). This CDR3 is built from 16 residues. Trimming took 4 bases from V and 4 from J, leaving 19 bases between them. Germline V CDR1 and CDR2: SGHDN, FVKESK.

The CDR3: CASSLAGDWYQPQHF. The CDR3 nucleotides are TGTGCCAGCAGTTTGGCAGGGGATTGGTATCAGCCCCAGCATTTT. The chain recombines TRBV28 with TRBJ1-5; TRBD1 might be the D (6 bases). CDR3 length: 15 residues. Trimming cost V 3 bases and J 5 bases, with 14 bases left between them. CDR1 MDHEN and CDR2 SYDVKM come from the germline V gene.

V is TRBV4-1 and J is TRBJ1-5; 7 bases match TRBD1. Germline CDR1 MGHRA, CDR2 YSYEKL. V shed 1 base, J shed 0 bases, and the junction held 9 bases outside the gene matches. This CDR3 spans 18 amino acids. The CDR3 region is CASSQVPGQDYSNQPQHF. CDR3 bases: TGCGCCAGCAGCCAAGTTCCTGGACAGGATTATAGCAATCAGCCCCAGCATTTT.

The DNA of the CDR3 is TGTGCCAGCAGCCTAGGGACAGGGTTTGGGGCCAACGTCCTGACTTTC. Translation: CASSLGTGFGANVLTF. This chain connects TRBV7-3 to TRBJ2-6; 9 positions match TRBD1. The CDR3 is made up of 16 amino acids. After removal of 5 bases from V and 3 bases from J, the junction contained 5 bases not matched to a gene. Germline CDR1 and CDR2: SGHTA and FQGTGA.

The chain joins TRBV7-9 to TRBJ1-3, with D unclear. The V gene's germline CDR1 is SEHNR and CDR2 FQNEAQ (reference sequence). With 4 bases removed from V and 4 bases from J, the gap between germline ends came to 14 bases. The CDR3 consists of 15 residues. This CDR3 is CASSSRTEAGNTIYF. The CDR3 nucleotides are TGTGCCAGCAGCTCTCGGACGGAGGCAGGAAACACCATATATTTT. Together with reference TRBV7-9 and TRBJ1-3, the CDR3 gives the full variable domain: DTGVSQNPRHKITKRGQNVTFRCDPISEHNRLYWYRQTLGQGPEFLTYFQNEAQLEKSRLLSDRFSAERPKGSFSTLEIQRTEQGDSAMYLCASSSRTEAGNTIYFGEGSWLTVV.

This clone was observed at least ten times. The rearrangement uses TRBV5-1 and TRBJ2-1; TRBD2 matches at 7 bases. CDR3 size: 15 residues. CDR1 and CDR2 (germline): SGHRS, YFSETQ. With 0 bases clipped from V and 5 bases from J, the junction kept 5 bases outside the gene matches. The CDR3 here is CASSLGQGGHNEQFF. The CDR3 DNA is TGCGCCAGCAGCTTGGGGCAGGGAGGGCACAATGAGCAGTTCTTC. Supplemented by reference TRBV5-1 and TRBJ2-1, the full variable domain reads KAGVTQTPRYLIKTRGQQVTLSCSPISGHRSVSWYQQTPGQGLQFLFEYFSETQRNKGNFPGRFSGRQFSNSRSEMNVSTLELGDSALYLCASSLGQGGHNEQFFGPGTRLTVL.

This chain connects TRBV28 to TRBJ2-3; D is possibly TRBD2 (5 bases). The CDR3 is 17 residues long. CDR1 and CDR2 from the germline V gene are MDHEN and SYDVKM. V dropped 2 bases and J dropped 4 bases, with 19 bases sitting between them. CDR3 loop: CASSLRNWRRGPDTQYF. CDR3 coding DNA: TGTGCCAGCAGTTTACGAAACTGGAGGAGAGGGCCAGATACGCAGTATTTT.

J is TRBJ1-2 and V is TRBV19; D ambiguous. Germline-derived CDR1 and CDR2 are LNHDA and SQIVND (reference sequence). The CDR3 spans 12 residues. The V and J ends lost 5 bases and 7 bases respectively, with 11 bases between them. The CDR3 DNA is TGTGCCAGTAGTTCATCGGGGTCTGGCTACACCTTC. It encodes CASSSSGSGYTF.